The sequence of this T cell receptor beta chain was determined in a study of cytomegalovirus exposure and HLA in healthy donors (dated by TCRdb to about 2017). Background on the whole study: An earlier analysis of under 600 of the donors reported 250 to 350 Gb of sequence data and 100 million to 140 million unique TCR beta sequences from about 179 million T cells. Roughly 5 DR-DQ haplotypes were treated as single units for association and clustering because of strong linkage in the cohort. The study aimed to test whether cataloging public T cell receptors could reveal signatures of past pathogen exposure. Donor age, sex, ethnicity and CMV serostatus were collected together with the repertoire data. A later genetic analysis used genome-wide SNP genotypes for about three fifths of the 666 donors, treating that subset as a discovery cohort. The study used immunosequencing to profile the T cell repertoires of 670 or so subjects and linked those repertoires to cytomegalovirus serostatus. The study combined high-throughput TCR immunosequencing, statistical association of individual TCRs with disease status, and machine learning to predict cytomegalovirus infection status. A later analysis re-analyzed previously published TCR beta repertoires from 600 to 850 donors and added high-resolution HLA genotyping to study TCR occurrence patterns. Besides the first cohort of approximately 670 subjects, a separate validation cohort made up of 120 different subjects was used. All discovery cohort repertoires had been generated on a single sequencing platform. Among some 400 genotyped donors of the cohort, an average of roughly 230,000 unique TCR beta nucleotide sequences was sequenced per donor, of which about 19% were non-productive. Rather than drawing on any new phenotypic data, the later analysis identified candidate immune exposures from TCR beta sequences and the way those sequences occurred across donors. Of the roughly 400 genotyped donors, approximately 80% fell in the genetic ancestry cluster associated with self-reported Caucasian donors. An early release that covered several hundred HLA-typed donors contained approximately 300 gigabases of sequencing data and about 84 million unique TCR sequences. An earlier analysis of some 500 of the donors used high-throughput TCR beta sequencing to judge whether each TCR beta V gene segment behaved as functional or pseudogenic. The number of donors typed differed by locus, with roughly 629-640 for A, B, C, DRB1 and DQB1, approximately 500 for DQA1, over 600 for DPA1, and some 440 for DPB1. Both class I and class II loci were covered by HLA typing, at four-digit resolution.

Notes on this clone: Its target antigen remains unknown. No quality values exist for individual bases; no much larger clone is one base distant.

What the authors observed across the whole study: Compared with the roughly 710-donor mean, donors in an Asian-associated ancestry cluster had fewer N-insertions in productive TCRs, according to a later genetic analysis. While some public TCRs were present in many individuals, most TCR sequences turned up only very rarely across donors. Only TCR beta chains were sequenced in this cohort, and the absence of alpha or paired-chain data limited detectable features. In both the original and validation cohorts, the classifier was reported to diagnose cytomegalovirus status with high specificity and sensitivity. CMV serostatus was the only immune exposure information available for the cohort. Roughly uniform sequencing depth across donors was assumed in presence/absence analyses, although this assumption may not hold. Three of the identified cytomegalovirus-associated TCR beta chains were confirmed in vitro to be specific for cytomegalovirus antigens. Several of the top co-occurrence clusters appeared to be linked to parvovirus B19, influenza, CMV and Epstein-Barr virus, according to a later analysis. Some 16 rarely observed V segments, including chromosome 9 orphons, were excluded from the earlier analysis of several hundred of the donors because counts were too low. HLA typing was unavailable for some donors at each locus, so association tests used only the typed subset. Linkage disequilibrium might explain the correlated functional status among segregating V segments, but an unknown experimental factor could not be ruled out. The authors suggested that the approach could potentially be extended to other disease states and immunological phenotypes. According to a later analysis, most CMV-associated TCR beta chains appeared to be HLA-restricted, and the HLA associations seemed to be driven largely by CMV exposure. A further reported finding was that TCR beta sequences accurately predicted the HLA-A and HLA-B alleles for most subjects in the first cohort. A later analysis found that HLA-associated TCR beta chains were more clonally expanded and had lower generation probabilities than equally common non-associated chains. In a later analysis, TCR association rates were found to vary across HLA loci, with the most associated TCRs seen for DRB1 alleles and the fewest for HLA-C alleles. In the study, around 150 TCR beta chains were listed as associated with cytomegalovirus. In a later analysis, 16,951 TCR beta sequences were associated with specific HLA alleles at a false discovery rate of 0.05. V-gene and J-gene trimming of TCR beta chains was associated with a missense DCLRE1C variant in a later genetic analysis, and the association was replicated in an independent cohort. Broadly in line with IMGT annotations, most TCR beta V segments showed up in productive rearrangements about 87% or about 30% of the time in an earlier analysis of 587 of the donors. When HLA alleles, especially DR and DQ, strongly co-occurred, TCR associations were difficult to assign to individual alleles. A cluster of highly shared sequence variants was judged likely to represent a technical artifact of the sequencing pipeline.

In total, approximately 700 healthy bone marrow donors made up the cohort. Cohort members were all nominally healthy when sampled, although unrecorded immune exposures were likely present. The donor was CMV seronegative and was included in the group of approximately 350 seronegative cohort members. Each donor provided a peripheral blood sample, and peripheral blood mononuclear cells were used for TCR beta sequencing. The Qiagen DNeasy Blood Extraction Kit was used to extract genomic DNA from the blood cell samples. The method was the immunoSEQ multiplex PCR assay. For the multiplex PCR, a mixture combining 60 forward primers for TCR Vbeta segments and 13 reverse primers for TCR Jbeta segments was used. Amplification of the CDR3 region of rearranged TCR beta genes was performed with a multiplex PCR assay on genomic DNA. Amplified TCR beta libraries were sequenced as 87-base-pair reads on the Illumina HiSeq System. The source study handled its data this way. Across the 500 to 700 repertoires, a later analysis counted roughly 77 million unique TCR beta chains, around 11 million of which were shared by at least two donors. Raw reads were error-corrected and collapsed into unique sequences by a nearest-neighbor algorithm in which closely related sequences were merged to remove PCR and sequencing errors. To assign V, D and J gene segments, CDR3 sequences were aligned to IMGT reference sequences. For a sequence to be retained, at least a six-nucleotide match to both a V gene segment and a J gene segment was required. A rearrangement counted as productive if the CDR3 had no stop codons and remained in frame with V and J, and every other rearrangement counted as non-productive. CDR3 was defined according to IMGT convention as the region running from the second conserved V-encoded cysteine to the conserved J-encoded phenylalanine. The earlier analysis of about 590 of the donors excluded sequences that lacked an unambiguous match to a single V gene segment. An earlier analysis of approximately 590 of the donors called V segments functional above 56.7% productive rearrangements and segregating when the between-donor standard deviation exceeded 5%. A statistical classification framework was built for diagnosing cytomegalovirus status from the catalog of TCR beta chain sequences. In a later analysis, V and J genes were assigned by comparing TCR nucleotide sequences against IMGT/GENE-DB human TR gene sequences. Using the TCRdist pipeline, a later analysis assigned CDR3 sequences along with most-parsimonious VDJ recombination scenarios. In a later analysis, every TCR beta chain was defined by the combination of its CDR3 amino acid sequence and its V-gene family, and reads without a unique V-gene family were dropped. To address suspected cross-contamination and a sequencing artifact, a later analysis removed 592 highly shared, low-generation-probability nucleotide sequences. For each public chain, a later analysis derived a clonal expansion index from normalized ranks of inferred template counts within each repertoire. Generation probabilities in a later analysis came from a VDJ recombination model fitted to out-of-frame rearrangements, and those results were checked against IGoR. A later analysis scored TCR-TCR, TCR-HLA and TCR-CMV co-occurrence with hypergeometric tests, applying a repertoire-size bias correction to TCR pairs. A later analysis estimated false discovery rates by permuting HLA or CMV assignments 20 times. In a later analysis, co-occurring TCRs were grouped using DBSCAN, and TCRdist sequence similarity was added for clustering within HLA-allele-positive subsets. For co-occurrence clustering, repertoires with fewer than 30,000 or more than 120,000 public chains were excluded, along with a handful of repertoires with anomalous nucleotide sharing. TCRdb limited this immuneACCESS table to in-frame rearrangements with V and J called. A share of clones is missing; checked studies link under half to unresolved V genes, and the rest is unexplained. That table supplies the V and J calls and clone size; D and trimming were determined from the DNA. Recorded for this sample are fewer than 200,000 clones; around 79% of them occurred a single time. The ten largest clones capture approximately 1.4% of the sample.

Sequencing input: PBMCs. The receptor's source is a man younger than 30 in good health and CMV-seronegative.

This receptor has the CDR3 CASSPDRGLSYEQYF. The DNA sequence reads TGTGCCAGCAGCCCAGACAGGGGCCTTTCCTACGAGCAGTACTTC. Here the chain combines TRBV11-2 and TRBJ2-7, with 8 central nucleotides matching TRBD1. In the germline V gene, CDR1 corresponds to SGHAT and CDR2 to FQNNGV. The CDR3 holds 15 amino acids from the cysteine to the phenylalanine. Solely the CDR3 DNA is kept, with 45 bases framed from the first base. V ends up 5 bases short and J 1 base short, with an unmatched junction base count of 7.